Listed here is a single T cell receptor beta chain. Its antigen is currently unknown. Clones were read by immunoSEQ multiplex PCR, and TCRdb kept only the in-frame ones, dropping some. The repertoire holds tens of thousands of clones, with around nine tenths as singletons. V was pared by 4 bases and J by 1 base, with 7 bases of the junction left unmatched. The CDR3 loop spans 15 amino acids. Germline CDR1 and CDR2: SGHRS and YFSETQ. This sample was taken from a study of T cells in localized non-small cell lung cancer. Study observations and caveats: Uninvolved adjacent lung showed higher T cell clonality than tumor. Heterogeneity stays possible, as sequencing covered only one tumor region. Within adjacent lung there appeared a median approximately 60 of the top 100 tumor clones.

This sequence originates from a woman aged 40 to 75 with stage I squamous cell lung carcinoma. Sequencing used peripheral blood, obtained before any cancer treatment. The V call is TRBV5-1, the J call TRBJ1-1; 7 positions agree with TRBD1. CDR3: CASSPAGTENTEAFF. In DNA, the CDR3 is TGCGCCAGCAGCCCGGCCGGGACAGAGAACACTGAAGCTTTCTTT.